The table lists the clone carrying this T cell receptor beta chain with many counts. Its antigen is unidentified. The CDR3 loop spans 13 amino acids. J gave up 12 bases and V 4 bases, and 10 bases lay outside the gene matches. Germline assignment: CDR1 SNHLY and CDR2 FYNNEI. The data are from a study of blood T cells in healthy people across ages. For the study at large: For every two T cells, template switching captured about one barcoded beta molecule.

Study-wide results and limits: Aged donors had fewer naive CD4+ cells and lower diversity than long-lived donors.

Through a sample-barcoded 5' primer and a J-beta primer mix, a second PCR was run for roughly 7 to 11 cycles. TCRdb independently ran MiXCR on the 5' RACE reads; one entry per CDR3 protein. Of hundreds of thousands of distinct CDR3 sequences in the sample, less than 35% were seen once. Sample: blood. The TCR was taken from an elderly woman in good health. The gene calls are TRBV2 and TRBJ2-3, with 7 bases fitting TRBD1. The CDR3 DNA reads TGTGCCAGCAGTGCCATATCCGGGACAGACCAGTATTTT. Protein sequence: CASSAISGTDQYF.